This entry describes one TCR beta chain. Its antigen specificity is not known. Per-base qualities were not stored, and no clone one base away is much larger. This sample stems from a study of blood T cells in healthy people across ages (dated by TCRdb to the mid-2010s). For the study in its entirety: In model experiments, template switching captured roughly one uniquely barcoded TCR beta cDNA molecule for every two T cells. The study measured age-related changes in TCR beta repertoire diversity using deep sequencing normalized with unique cDNA molecular identifiers. To avoid experimental bias, donors of different ages were randomly spread across the sequencing lanes. Two additional independent replicas of 1 million unique cDNA reads from the same blood draw were analyzed for two donors (one aged 18 to 29 and one aged 80 or older). The donors were split into four age groups: young (average around 15 years), middle-aged (39), aged (approximately 60) and long-lived (roughly 88). General study outcomes and caveats: Estimates of total diversity based on one million sequenced T cells were regarded as lower bounds and as underestimates. The long-lived group showed more naive CD4+ T cells, fewer expanded clones and increased TCR diversity than the aged group, suggesting age selection. Bulk unsorted PBMC profiling prevented conclusive comparison of naive and antigen-experienced compartments. Observed TCR beta diversity per million T cells fell roughly linearly with age, and a significant reduction was already apparent by age around 36. The percentage of naive T cells measured by flow cytometry correlated strongly with observed TCR beta diversity. Donor CMV infection status was unknown, potentially confounding age-related changes in expanded clonotypes.

The donors were 40 or so Caucasian individuals from Russia, aged roughly 6 to 90 years, who were systemically healthy. Each donor gave about 10 milliliters of peripheral blood, drawn into EDTA-treated Vacutainer tubes. Ficoll-Paque density-gradient centrifugation was used to isolate PBMCs, with at least 6 million per sample. Trizol reagent was used to extract total RNA from PBMCs, with at least 5 micrograms per sample. For every donor, an aliquot of PBMCs went through flow cytometry to measure the percentages of naive CD45RAhigh/CD27high T cells. V drops 5 bases and J drops 12 bases, leaving 14 bases in between. The CDR3 measures 12 amino acids from cysteine to phenylalanine. Left in the record is the CDR3 DNA by itself, 36 bases read in frame from the first base. Reading the germline V gene gives CDR1 MNHEY and CDR2 SVGAGI. The receptor library was made with 5' RACE. Sequenced on an Illumina HiSeq 2500. A second about 6 to 11 cycle PCR used a sample-barcoded 5' primer and a J-beta primer mix. Each TCR beta cDNA molecule received a unique molecular identifier from a template-switch 5' adaptor carrying 12 random nucleotides. Each sample yielded at least 2.5 million CDR3-containing paired-end reads. The Mint cDNA synthesis kit, primed by a TRBC-specific oligonucleotide, was used to synthesize first-strand cDNA from all RNA. Following uracil-DNA glycosylase treatment, a first 18-cycle PCR with universal primers M1SS and BC2_uni_R was performed on all cDNA. In the original analysis: Each sample was normalized by randomly selecting 1 million high-quality reads, each carrying a distinct molecular identifier. Reads with shared molecular identifiers were discarded instead of being binned into consensus sequences. MiTCR, set to a Q25 quality threshold and the strictest error-elimination algorithm, was used for CDR3 identification, clonotype clustering and error correction. Lower-bound total TCR beta diversity was estimated with a nonparametric unseen species model using Euler transformation. TCRdb reprocessed the public reads (quality trimming at Q25 with fastp, clone calling with MiXCR) and kept in-frame beta chains. Every distinct CDR3 protein forms one entry, paired with its most common genes and DNA. These V and J calls originate from TCRdb's pipeline instead of the authors' own analysis. The table for this sample lists approximately 800,000 distinct CDR3 sequences; roughly 50% of them were counted only once. In total, the top ten clones hold roughly 37% of the sample.

The rearranged segments are TRBV6-5 and TRBJ2-1; TRBD2 could be the D gene, as 6 bases match. Sequencing was performed on blood. The sequence derives from an elderly man in good health. The bases are TGTGCCAGCAGTCCAACCGGGACTTTGCAGTTCTTC. It specifies CASSPTGTLQFF.